The 19 T cell receptor beta chains given below trace back to one sample, sequenced in a study of blood T cell repertoires in COVID-19. Using immunoSEQ multiplex PCR, the repertoire was profiled, and TCRdb retains in-frame clones only, with some absent. The table includes approximately 180,000 clones, approximately 85% detected once. What was sequenced was PBMCs or T cells enriched from blood (not recorded which). Every receptor here comes from a man aged 40-55 years who had recovered from COVID-19.

The chain uses TRBV28 and TRBJ2-5, with a possible D match to TRBD2 (6 bases). CDR1 is MDHEN, CDR2 SYDVKM, per germline. Trimming shortened V by 4 bases and J by 2 bases, and 11 bases separated the two germline ends. The CDR3 consists of 14 residues. CDR3 in amino acids: CASSYVGGQETQYF. The CDR3 DNA sequence: TGTGCCAGCAGTTATGTGGGAGGACAAGAGACCCAGTACTTC.

The V gene is TRBV10-3, the J gene TRBJ2-7; 7 bases line up with TRBD1. Per germline, CDR1 ENHRY and CDR2 SYGVKD. The trim removed 5 bases at V and 1 base at J, leaving 2 bases unmatched. This CDR3 has 13 amino acids. CDR3 DNA: TGTGCCATCAGTTCCAGGGGGTCCTACGAGCAGTACTTC. Amino acid sequence: CAISSRGSYEQYF.

The chain employs TRBV27 and TRBJ2-2; D is unresolved. The germline gives CDR1 MNHEY, CDR2 SMNVEV (reference sequence). Deletions cut 3 bases from V and 7 bases from J, with 3 bases between. The CDR3 is made up of 11 amino acids. This CDR3 is CASSFSGELFF. CDR3 bases: TGTGCCAGCAGTTTTAGCGGGGAGCTGTTTTTT.

In its sample, this clone was seen once. CDR3 sequence (DNA): TGTGCCAGCAGATTTTCCCCGGGACAAAACTCTGGAAACACCATATATTTT. Its translation: CASRFSPGQNSGNTIYF. The chain carries TRBV3-1 (or the pseudogene TRBV3-2) and TRBJ1-3; TRBD1 is a possible D gene (6 bases). Trimming took 6 bases from V and 0 from J, leaving 18 bases between them. This CDR3 spans 17 amino acids. CDR1 is LGHDT, CDR2 YNNKEL, per germline (reference sequence).

V gene TRBV2 combines with J gene TRBJ2-5; 14 bases map to TRBD2. This CDR3 has 15 residues. Germline trimming cut 4 bases from V and 4 bases from J; bases unmatched to any gene: 2. Germline CDR1 SNHLY, CDR2 FYNNEI. The CDR3 loop reads CASSGGLAGVETQYF. DNA of the CDR3: TGTGCCAGCAGTGGGGGACTAGCGGGAGTAGAGACCCAGTACTTC.

The genes are TRBV7-9 and TRBJ2-1, with 7 bases identical to TRBD2. The CDR3 has 14 residues. Germline trimming cut 0 bases from V and 10 bases from J; bases unmatched to any gene: 6. Germline V gene sequence: CDR1 SEHNR, CDR2 FQNEAQ (reference sequence). The CDR3 sequence is CASSLAGGPEEQFF. The CDR3 bases are TGTGCCAGCAGCTTAGCGGGAGGGCCAGAAGAGCAGTTCTTC.

The chain carries TRBV30 and TRBJ1-3; no definite D call. V lost 6 bases, J lost 0 bases, and 9 bases lay in between. The CDR3 consists of 13 residues. CDR1 is GTSNPN, CDR2 SVGIG, per germline (reference sequence). The DNA of the CDR3 is TGTGCCTGCTCTAAAGACTCTGGAAACACCATATATTTT. Translated, it gives CACSKDSGNTIYF.

The chain is built from TRBV5-1 and TRBJ1-1, with TRBD1 matching 10 bases. Germline CDR1 and CDR2: SGHRS and YFSETQ. This CDR3 has 14 amino acids. The trim removed 2 bases at V and 5 bases at J, leaving 3 bases unmatched. The CDR3 loop is CASSFDRGRTEAFF. CDR3 coding DNA: TGCGCCAGCAGCTTCGACAGGGGGCGGACTGAAGCTTTCTTT.

The chain joins TRBV27 to TRBJ1-2; 11 bases map to TRBD1. With 5 bases clipped from V and 3 bases from J, the junction kept 8 bases outside the gene matches. The CDR3 sequence is 16 residues long. Germline lookup yields CDR1 MNHEY and CDR2 SMNVEV (reference sequence). CDR3: CASSPGTGGGDYGYTF. The DNA for the CDR3 is TGTGCCAGCAGTCCCGGGACAGGGGGGGGAGACTATGGCTACACCTTC.

The chain employs TRBV12-3 or TRBV12-4 and TRBJ1-2; 7 bases agree with TRBD1. Trimming cost V 2 bases and J 8 bases; bases outside gene matches: 5. The length of the CDR3 is 13 residues. This CDR3 reads CASSLRDRAGYTF. The CDR3 nucleotides are TGTGCCAGCAGTTTAAGAGACAGGGCCGGCTACACCTTC.

The chain recombines TRBV9 with TRBJ2-7, with a tentative D call TRBD1 (5 bases). Trimming left V 0 bases short and J 3 bases short, with 13 bases between. The germline gives CDR1 SGDLS, CDR2 YYNGEE. The CDR3 has 15 residues. The CDR3 DNA sequence: TGTGCCAGCAGCGTAGGGTACGGTCAGGGCTACGAGCAGTACTTC. It translates to CASSVGYGQGYEQYF.

The V gene is TRBV29-1, the J gene TRBJ1-2; 9 bases align to TRBD1. The germline V gene encodes CDR1 SQVTM and CDR2 ANQGSEA. V trimming: 6 bases; J trimming: 4 bases; junction bases outside the gene matches: 9. CDR3 length: 14 residues. The chain's CDR3 is CSVSGQGKSYGYTF. In nucleotides, the CDR3 is TGCAGCGTCTCGGGACAGGGAAAGTCCTATGGCTACACCTTC.

The rearrangement joins TRBV18 to TRBJ2-7; TRBD1 aligns across 9 bases. The CDR3 runs 14 residues. The junction had 6 bases not matched to a gene; V was cut back by 6 bases and J by 3 bases. Germline V gene lookup returns CDR1 KGHSH and CDR2 LQKENI. The CDR3 protein is CASSVTGGSYEQYF. The CDR3 coding sequence is TGTGCCAGCTCTGTCACAGGGGGCAGCTACGAGCAGTACTTC.

V gene TRBV2 combines with J gene TRBJ1-1; the D gene is possibly TRBD1 (6 bases). CDR1 SNHLY and CDR2 FYNNEI come from the germline V gene. This CDR3 contains 14 residues. V was shortened by 8 bases and J by 2 bases, with 15 bases between the two germline ends. The CDR3 bases are TGTGCCAGCGAACTACTCAGGGGTAACACTGAAGCTTTCTTT. Translation gives CASELLRGNTEAFF.

The chain has TRBV19 and TRBJ1-2; 7 nucleotides match TRBD1. V was clipped by 7 bases and J by 0 bases; unmatched bases: 2. In germline, CDR1 is LNHDA, CDR2 SQIVND (reference sequence). CDR3 size: 13 residues. The CDR3 sequence is CASMTGTNYGYTF. The CDR3 bases are TGTGCCAGTATGACAGGGACTAACTATGGCTACACCTTC.

The table lists this clone with a count of one. The CDR3 coding sequence is TGTGCCAGCAGCTGGGGGACAGCGGGTTACGAGCAGTACTTC. Its protein product is CASSWGTAGYEQYF. This chain connects TRBV7-9 to TRBJ2-7; possibly TRBD1 for D (7 bases). The germline V gene encodes CDR1 SEHNR and CDR2 FQNEAQ (reference sequence). The CDR3 is 14 amino acids. V lost 4 bases to trimming and J lost 4 bases, with 14 bases between them.

The chain is built from TRBV28 and TRBJ1-4; possibly TRBD1 for D (5 bases). Germline assignment: CDR1 MDHEN and CDR2 SYDVKM. The CDR3 is 15 residues long. V lost 2 bases and J lost 6, with 13 bases in between. Here the CDR3 DNA reads TGTGCCAGCAGTTTAAGGGGACTCTCGGATGAAAAACTGTTTTTT. Its translation: CASSLRGLSDEKLFF.

J is TRBJ1-4 and V is TRBV29-1; TRBD1 agrees at 7 bases. With V trimmed by 6 bases and J by 7 bases, 8 bases remained unmatched. Germline CDR1 reads SQVTM; CDR2 reads ANQGSEA. The CDR3 totals 13 residues. CDR3 DNA: TGCAGCGTGGTCGGACAGGCGGGTGAAAAACTGTTTTTT. This encodes CSVVGQAGEKLFF.

The chain recombines TRBV7-8 with TRBJ2-2; 8 positions agree with TRBD2. The CDR3 length is 17 residues. In germline, CDR1 is SGHVS, CDR2 FQNEAQ. Trimming took 5 bases from V and 6 from J; bases not matched to a gene: 14. The CDR3: CASSRGGSGVGSGELFF. The DNA of the CDR3 is TGTGCCAGCAGCCGCGGGGGGTCAGGGGTCGGTTCCGGGGAGCTGTTTTTT.